This is a list of T cell receptor beta chains from one sample in a study of Ad26.COV2.S vaccination and SARS-CoV-2 variants. Repertoires were generated with immunoSEQ multiplex PCR, while TCRdb's copy carries only in-frame clones and drops some. The table has about 350,000 clones, 70% to 90% seen once. Here the sequenced sample was peripheral blood, taken in a trial of Ad26.COV2.S vaccine versus placebo. The origin of the receptors is a person between 18 and 65 years old who received the Ad26.COV2.S COVID-19 vaccine or a placebo. Both conserved end residues are part of each CDR3. Fields, in order: clone size, J gene, V gene, D gene, CDR3 DNA, CDR3 protein. D genes are given only for firm matches. Size values are once, few and many counts, or a class for expanded clones, and some rows have none.

NA | TRBJ2-2 | TRBV10-3 | TRBD2 | TGTGCCATCGGGGGGGTCACCGGGGAGCTGTTTTTT | CAIGGVTGELFF
NA | TRBJ1-6 | TRBV7-9 | NA | TGTGCCAGCAGCGGGGGACTCAGCCCCAATTCACCCCTCCACTTT | CASSGGLSPNSPLHF
NA | TRBJ2-1 | TRBV7-9 | NA | TGTGCCAGCAGCTTAGTAGGCGGGGGCCTGGACAATGAGCAGTTCTTC | CASSLVGGGLDNEQFF
NA | TRBJ2-5 | TRBV7-2 | NA | TGTGCCAGCAGCCCACTCCCTGGGCCGTGGGGGGAGACCCAGTACTTC | CASSPLPGPWGETQYF
NA | TRBJ1-6 | TRBV4-3 | TRBD1 | TGCGCCAGCAGCCAAGAGGCAGGGGGCTCCTCCTATAATTCACCCCTCCACTTT | CASSQEAGGSSYNSPLHF
NA | TRBJ1-2 | TRBV28 | NA | TGTGCCAGCAGTTTAACAGGGACCAACTATGGCTACACCTTC | CASSLTGTNYGYTF
NA | TRBJ2-3 | TRBV10-1 | TRBD2 | TGCGCCAGCAGTGCCACGGGAGGGCCTACAGATACGCAGTATTTT | CASSATGGPTDTQYF
NA | TRBJ1-2 | TRBV7-2 | NA | TGTGCCAGCAGCTTAGGGACAGAGTATGGCTACACCTTC | CASSLGTEYGYTF
NA | TRBJ2-3 | TRBV27 | TRBD1 | TGTGCCAGCAGTTCCGGACAGGTGGGAGCAGATACGCAGTATTTT | CASSSGQVGADTQYF
few | TRBJ2-1 | TRBV24-1 | NA | TGTGCCACCAGTGGCTCGGGACGGACGTACTACAATGAGCAGTTCTTC | CATSGSGRTYYNEQFF
NA | TRBJ2-2 | TRBV5-1 | TRBD2 | TGCGCCAGCAGCACCGGGGGGGCGGACACCGGGGAGCTGTTTTTT | CASSTGGADTGELFF
NA | TRBJ2-7 | TRBV12-5 | NA | TGTGCTAGTGCCCAGAACAACAGGGACTACGAGCAGTACTTC | CASAQNNRDYEQYF
NA | TRBJ2-3 | TRBV7-9 | TRBD2 | TGTGCCAGCAGCTTGTTGGTGGGAGGGCCCCCCTCAGATACGCAGTATTTT | CASSLLVGGPPSDTQYF
NA | TRBJ1-2 | TRBV19 | TRBD1 | TGTGCCAGTGGCCCCGGGGGACAGAAAGCAAGAAGAGGGGGCTACACCTTC | CASGPGGQKARRGGYTF
NA | TRBJ2-4 | TRBV9 | NA | TGTGCCAGCAGCGTAGACAGGGTCGCGGACATTCAGTACTTC | CASSVDRVADIQYF
NA | TRBJ2-3 | TRBV20-1 | NA | TGCAGTGCTAGTCTTTCAAGGACGCAGTATTTT | CSASLSRTQYF
NA | TRBJ2-5 | TRBV27 | TRBD2 | TGTGCCAGCAAAGGGTCTAGCGGGAGGGCCGGTGAGACCCAGTACTTC | CASKGSSGRAGETQYF
NA | TRBJ1-2 | TRBV4-3 | NA | TGCGCCAGCAGCCAAAGACAGACTAACTATGGCTACACCTTC | CASSQRQTNYGYTF
NA | TRBJ2-5 | TRBV24-1 | NA | TGTGCCACCAGTGAACCGGCCCTCGGGGAAGAGACCCAGTACTTC | CATSEPALGEETQYF
NA | TRBJ2-7 | TRBV7-2 | NA | TGTGCCAGCAGCTCGACTCGAAACTCCTACGAGCAGTACTTC | CASSSTRNSYEQYF
NA | TRBJ2-1 | TRBV5-4 | NA | TGTGCCAGCAGCTCGTACAATGAGCAGTTCTTC | CASSSYNEQFF
NA | TRBJ2-1 | TRBV2 | NA | TGTGCCAGCAGTGAAATGTATGAGCAGTTCTTC | CASSEMYEQFF
NA | TRBJ2-1 | TRBV27 | TRBD2 | TGTGCCAGCAGTTCCTCGACTAGCGAGAGCTCCTACAATGAGCAGTTCTTC | CASSSSTSESSYNEQFF
NA | TRBJ2-7 | TRBV5-1 | NA | TGCGCCAGCAGCTTGGGGTCACCAGGGAGCAGGGCCTACGAGCAGTACTTC | CASSLGSPGSRAYEQYF
NA | TRBJ2-7 | TRBV19 | TRBD2 | TGTGCCAGTAGTTCCCGCGGGGGGCGTGAGCGGGACGCCGAGCAGTACTTC | CASSSRGGRERDAEQYF
NA | TRBJ2-2 | TRBV7-7 | NA | TGTGCTAGCAGCTTTGGCCACCAAGCGAACACCGGGGAGCTGTTTTTT | CASSFGHQANTGELFF
NA | TRBJ2-1 | TRBV7-8 | TRBD1 | TGTGCCAGCAGAGCACCGGGACAGGGGAATGAGCAGTTCTTC | CASRAPGQGNEQFF
NA | TRBJ2-1 | TRBV28 | TRBD2 | TGTGCCAGCAGTTCCCCGACTAGCGGGAGCAACGATGAGCAGTTCTTC | CASSSPTSGSNDEQFF
few | TRBJ1-5 | TRBV4-2 | NA | TGTGCCAGCAGCCACGAAGACCGGAAGGGGCAGCCCCAGCATTTT | CASSHEDRKGQPQHF
once | TRBJ2-3 | TRBV4-2 | NA | TGTGCCAGCAGCCAAATGTCCCGAGGGGGGGCCTTGGCAGATACGCAGTATTTT | CASSQMSRGGALADTQYF
NA | TRBJ2-3 | TRBV4-1 | NA | TGCGCCAGCAGCCAAGATCAGGGGAGGGATACAGATACGCAGTATTTT | CASSQDQGRDTDTQYF
NA | TRBJ2-7 | TRBV29-1 | NA | TGCAGCGTTGAGGACAGATACGAGCAGTACTTC | CSVEDRYEQYF
NA | TRBJ2-3 | TRBV7-9 | NA | TGTGCCAGCAGCCTTGGGACTTACACAGATACGCAGTATTTT | CASSLGTYTDTQYF
NA | TRBJ1-1 | TRBV6-6 | NA | TGTGCCAGCAGTTACTCGAGGCCAGGGTACACTGAAGCTTTCTTT | CASSYSRPGYTEAFF
NA | TRBJ1-1 | TRBV7-3 | NA | TGTGCCAGCAGCTTAAATAGGGGGTTGGAAACTGAAGCTTTCTTT | CASSLNRGLETEAFF
NA | TRBJ2-1 | TRBV3-1/TRBV3-2 | NA | TGTGCCAGCAGCTCCAGTGGGAGGGGGCCCTACAATGAGCAGTTCTTC | CASSSSGRGPYNEQFF
NA | TRBJ1-4 | TRBV5-1 | NA | TGCGCCAGCGGGGACGGCTCTGCTAATGAAAAACTGTTTTTT | CASGDGSANEKLFF
NA | TRBJ2-5 | TRBV7-9 | TRBD2 | TGTGCCAGCAGCTCCGGACTAGCGGAAAAACAAGAGACCCAGTACTTC | CASSSGLAEKQETQYF
NA | TRBJ2-3 | TRBV4-2 | TRBD2 | TGTGCCAGCAGCCAAGATATACTAGCGGGGGTAACTAGCACAGATACGCAGTATTTT | CASSQDILAGVTSTDTQYF
NA | TRBJ1-5 | TRBV28 | NA | TGTGCCAGCAGTTTAGTGGGTGGCAATCAGCCCCAGCATTTT | CASSLVGGNQPQHF
NA | TRBJ1-5 | TRBV28 | NA | TGTGCCAGCAGTTTTGACCCGCGCGGGGGTCGAAATCAGCCCCAGCATTTT | CASSFDPRGGRNQPQHF
NA | TRBJ2-1 | TRBV14 | TRBD2 | TGTGCCAGCAGAAAAGCGGGGGACAATGAGCAGTTCTTC | CASRKAGDNEQFF
NA | TRBJ2-2 | TRBV5-4 | NA | TGTGCCAGCAGCTTGGGCGCGGCGAAAGAGGGGGAGCTGTTTTTT | CASSLGAAKEGELFF
NA | TRBJ2-6 | TRBV7-9 | NA | TGTGCCAGCAGCAGCTCTGGGGCCAACGTCCTGACTTTC | CASSSSGANVLTF
few | TRBJ2-2 | TRBV7-3 | TRBD1 | TGTGCCAGCAGCCCTCGACAGGGGAAGACCGGGGAGCTGTTTTTT | CASSPRQGKTGELFF
NA | TRBJ2-1 | TRBV7-9 | NA | TGTGCCAGCAGCATTGGGGCGTCCTACAATGAGCAGTTCTTC | CASSIGASYNEQFF
NA | TRBJ2-1 | TRBV12-3/TRBV12-4 | TRBD1 | TGTGCCAGCAGTTTATCAACAGGGGGAGACAGGTTCTTC | CASSLSTGGDRFF
NA | TRBJ1-2 | TRBV4-3 | NA | TGCGCCAGCAGCCAAGGGTTTAATGAGGACACTTCGAATTGGAACTATGGCTACACCTTC | CASSQGFNEDTSNWNYGYTF
NA | TRBJ1-1 | TRBV7-9 | TRBD1 | TGTGCCAGCAGCTTAAAACTAATCCGGGACAGGTTTGACACTGAAGCTTTCTTT | CASSLKLIRDRFDTEAFF
NA | TRBJ1-5 | TRBV6-5 | TRBD1 | TGTGCCAGCAGACCTACAGGGGGCGATCAGCCCCAGCATTTT | CASRPTGGDQPQHF
once | TRBJ1-1 | TRBV7-2 | NA | TGTGCCAGCAGCCTAAGACAGGCGGTTGAGGGCACTGAAGCTTTCTTT | CASSLRQAVEGTEAFF
NA | TRBJ2-2 | TRBV28 | NA | TGTGCCAGCAGTCTATACGTAGCGCCCGGGGGTGGGGAGCTGTTTTTT | CASSLYVAPGGGELFF
NA | TRBJ1-1 | TRBV3-1/TRBV3-2 | NA | TGTGCCAGCAGCCCACCGACATCCCCGAACACTGAAGCTTTCTTT | CASSPPTSPNTEAFF
NA | TRBJ2-1 | TRBV7-9 | TRBD2 | TGTGCCAGCAGCCAACTAGCGGGACTCCACAATGAGCAGTTCTTC | CASSQLAGLHNEQFF
NA | TRBJ1-1 | TRBV10-3 | NA | TGTGCCATCAGGGCCTCGGACGGGAACACTGAAGCTTTCTTT | CAIRASDGNTEAFF
NA | TRBJ2-2 | TRBV18 | NA | TGTGCCAGCTCACCGACACAGGGATTCGGGGAGCTGTTTTTT | CASSPTQGFGELFF
NA | TRBJ2-1 | TRBV7-3 | NA | TGTGCCAGCAGCTCCGGACACTCTATTTACAATGAGCAGTTCTTC | CASSSGHSIYNEQFF